These 29 T cell receptor beta chains were all obtained from the same sample, sequenced in a study of cytomegalovirus exposure and HLA in healthy donors. Primers included in the PCR were 60 Vbeta and 13 Jbeta primers. Profiled with immunoSEQ multiplex PCR; TCRdb holds only in-frame clones, not every one. The sample consists of 110,000 or so clones, 70% to 80% of them appearing once. Sequencing was performed on PBMCs. The receptor set was obtained from a man in his fifties or sixties in good health and CMV-seropositive.

The chain couples TRBV18 to TRBJ1-1, with no clear D. V lost 6 bases and J lost 1, with 3 bases in between. This CDR3 is 11 amino acids long. CDR1 and CDR2 from the germline V gene are KGHSH and LQKENI. The chain's CDR3 is CASSGNTEAFF. For the CDR3, the DNA is TGTGCCAGCTCCGGGAACACTGAAGCTTTCTTT.

The chain joins TRBV29-1 to TRBJ1-1; maybe TRBD1 (6 bases). V dropped 6 bases and J dropped 5 bases, with 13 bases sitting between them. Germline V gives CDR1 SQVTM, CDR2 ANQGSEA. This CDR3 has 12 amino acids. CDR3 residues: CSVGDMGTEAFF. The CDR3 bases are TGCAGCGTCGGGGACATGGGGACTGAAGCTTTCTTT.

A few counts support this clone. This chain joins TRBV7-9 and TRBJ2-2, with TRBD2 identical over 9 bases. V lost 6 bases, J lost 6 bases, and 5 bases stayed unmatched. Germline V gene sequence: CDR1 SEHNR, CDR2 FQNEAQ (reference sequence). The CDR3 is made up of 14 amino acids. The CDR3 coding sequence is TGTGCCAGCAGGGAGGGACTAGCCTCCGGGGAGCTGTTTTTT. Residues: CASREGLASGELFF.

The V gene is TRBV11-2, the J gene TRBJ2-2; tentatively, D is TRBD2 (5 bases). Deletions cut 7 bases from V and 7 bases from J, with 19 bases between. CDR3 length: 15 residues. Per germline, CDR1 SGHAT and CDR2 FQNNGV. CDR3 bases: TGTGCCAGCACTACCGGACTCGCCCCTAGCGGGGAGCTGTTTTTT. Its translation is CASTTGLAPSGELFF.

This clone was counted only a few times. J is TRBJ2-3 and V is TRBV5-1, with a weak D call TRBD2 (5 bases). Germline CDR1 reads SGHRS; CDR2 reads YFSETQ. This CDR3 is built from 17 residues. Trimming left V 5 bases short and J 3 bases short, with 22 bases between. DNA of the CDR3: TGCGCCAGCAGGCTTGAGACGGGGAGTTGGGGTACAGATACGCAGTATTTT. Translation: CASRLETGSWGTDTQYF.

V gene TRBV7-2 combines with J gene TRBJ2-5; no firm D call. Trimming pared 1 base from V and 3 bases from J, leaving 9 bases between. Looked up from germline, CDR1 is SGHTA and CDR2 is FQGNSA. This CDR3 has 14 residues. The CDR3 DNA is TGTGCCAGCAGCTTAGTCGTCGCAGAAGAGACCCAGTACTTC. Its translation is CASSLVVAEETQYF.

The chain joins TRBV4-1 to TRBJ2-7; 8 nucleotides agree with TRBD2. V was pared by 1 base and J by 3 bases, with 11 bases of the junction left unmatched. The CDR3 consists of 17 residues. CDR1 and CDR2 from the germline V gene are MGHRA and YSYEKL. The CDR3 bases are TGCGCCAGCAGCCAAGTTCCCCGCCGGGGGGGGGACTACGAGCAGTACTTC. It encodes CASSQVPRRGGDYEQYF.

This clone was seen a single time. The J gene is TRBJ1-2, the V gene TRBV27, with TRBD1 as a possible D gene (6 bases). V was trimmed by 4 bases and J by 8 bases, leaving 17 bases between them. The CDR3 is made up of 14 amino acids. Germline CDR1 is MNHEY and CDR2 is SMNVEV (reference sequence). The CDR3 sequence: CASSSRPGAGGYTF. The DNA for the CDR3 is TGTGCCAGCAGTTCTCGCCCAGGGGCCGGGGGCTACACCTTC.

As concerns this clone: A read error may produce the germline difference seen at one junction end. V and J are TRBV7-9 and TRBJ1-2; a weak D match, TRBD1 (5 bases). The CDR3 runs 17 residues. Germline CDR1 is SEHNR and CDR2 is FQNEAQ (reference sequence). The CDR3 loop reads CSSSSFQRVGEYYGYTF. The CDR3 DNA sequence: TGTTCCAGCAGCTCGTTTCAAAGGGTAGGGGAATACTATGGCTACACCTTC.

The chain links TRBV6-5 to TRBJ2-3, with D unclear. Germline CDR1 MNHEY, CDR2 SVGAGI. This CDR3 contains 14 residues. V lost 5 bases and J lost 4, with 13 bases in between. The CDR3 protein is CASSGRGRADTQYF. CDR3 DNA sequence: TGTGCCAGCAGTGGTCGAGGCCGTGCAGATACGCAGTATTTT.

The genes are TRBV6-5 and TRBJ2-4; TRBD2 agrees at 8 bases. Germline V gives CDR1 MNHEY, CDR2 SVGAGI. Trimming at V came to 5 bases and at J to 6 bases, leaving 9 bases not matched to a gene. The CDR3 length is 15 residues. In nucleotides, the CDR3 is TGTGCCAGCAGTCCGGGGGGGGAAGGGGTAAACATTCAGTACTTC. This encodes CASSPGGEGVNIQYF.

The CDR3 coding sequence is TGCGCCAGCAGCCGCACTTGGGCCGGGAGCTCTGGGGCCAACGTCCTGACTTTC. It encodes CASSRTWAGSSGANVLTF. The V and J genes are TRBV4-1 and TRBJ2-6; D possibly corresponds to TRBD2 (6 bases). The V end lost 4 bases, the J end lost 0 bases, and 16 bases lay between the germline ends. CDR3 length equals 18 residues. Germline V gene lookup returns CDR1 MGHRA and CDR2 YSYEKL.

This clone appeared once. This chain joins TRBV21-1 and TRBJ2-1; TRBD1 was called by the table and not checked on the DNA. TRBV21-1 is recorded as a pseudogene. This CDR3 has 20 amino acids. The CDR3 DNA follows: TGTGCCAGCACCCAGAATAGGGGGACAGGGTGGGTTAGATGTGACAATGAGCAGTTCTTC. Protein product: CASTQNRGTGWVRCDNEQFF.

V and J are TRBV2 and TRBJ2-1; no clear D gene. The CDR3 totals 10 residues. Germline V CDR1 and CDR2: SNHLY, FYNNEI. The ends were cut back, 9 bases at V and 7 bases at J, with 7 bases in the middle. CDR3 DNA sequence: TGTGCCAGTCGGTTTAATGAGCAGTTCTTC. Its protein is CASRFNEQFF.

The J gene is TRBJ2-1, the V gene TRBV15; tentative D call: TRBD2 (5 bases). Germline V CDR1 and CDR2: LNHNV, YYDKDF (reference sequence). Trimming left V 1 base short and J 3 bases short, with 7 bases between. The CDR3 spans 14 residues. As DNA, the CDR3 is TGTGCCACCAGCAGAGTTGGGAGCTACAATGAGCAGTTCTTC. As protein: CATSRVGSYNEQFF.

The chain couples TRBV13 to TRBJ2-3; TRBD2 agrees at 7 bases. The CDR3 runs to 16 residues. V lost 4 bases to trimming and J lost 1 base; unmatched junction nucleotides: 8. The germline CDR1 and CDR2 sequences are PRHDT and FYEKMQ (reference sequence). This CDR3 reads CASSSGGLAGTDTQYF. For the CDR3, the DNA is TGTGCCAGCAGCTCTGGCGGGCTAGCGGGCACAGATACGCAGTATTTT.

This rearrangement joins TRBV9 to TRBJ2-7; 9 nucleotides align to TRBD2. The CDR3 has 15 amino acids. With 0 bases clipped from V and 4 bases from J, the junction kept 5 bases outside the gene matches. Germline V gene data show CDR1 as SGDLS and CDR2 as YYNGEE. The CDR3 here is CASSVGGSGSYEQYF. The CDR3 bases are TGTGCCAGCAGCGTAGGGGGTAGCGGGAGTTACGAGCAGTACTTC.

The chain employs TRBV15 and TRBJ1-4; 8 bases fit TRBD1. V was clipped by 3 bases and J by 7 bases; unmatched bases: 7. The CDR3 is 15 residues long. CDR1 and CDR2 from the germline V gene are LNHNV and YYDKDF (reference sequence). The CDR3 DNA reads as TGTGCCACCAGCAGGAACAGGGGGAGAAGTGAAAAACTGTTTTTT. It specifies CATSRNRGRSEKLFF. The whole variable domain, filled in from reference TRBV15 and TRBJ1-4, reads DAMVIQNPRYQVTQFGKPVTLSCSQTLNHNVMYWYQQKSSQAPKLLFHYYDKDFNNEADTPDNFQSRRPNTSFCFLDIRSPGLGDTAMYLCATSRNRGRSEKLFFGSGTQLSVL.

The V and J genes are TRBV2 and TRBJ2-3, with TRBD2 matching 12 bases. V was pared by 5 bases and J by 5 bases, with 5 bases of the junction left unmatched. CDR1 is SNHLY, CDR2 FYNNEI, per germline. This CDR3 spans 15 amino acids. DNA for the CDR3: TGTGCCAGCAGTCAGACTAGCGGGAGTGGAGATACGCAGTATTTT. Translation: CASSQTSGSGDTQYF. The variable domain in full, with the rest retrieved from reference TRBV2 and TRBJ2-3, is EPEVTQTPSHQVTQMGQEVILRCVPISNHLYFYWYRQILGQKVEFLVSFYNNEISEKSEIFDDQFSVERPDGSNFTLKIRSTKLEDSAMYFCASSQTSGSGDTQYFGPGTRLTVL.

The rearrangement joins TRBV5-4 to TRBJ1-1, with 7 positions matching TRBD1. V was clipped by 4 bases and J by 4 bases; unmatched bases: 4. CDR3 size: 13 residues. CDR1 and CDR2 from the germline V gene are SGHNT and YYREEE (reference sequence). DNA for the CDR3: TGTGCCAGCAGCCCAGCAGGGGGCACTGAAGCTTTCTTT. This codes for CASSPAGGTEAFF.

The rearrangement joins TRBV6-5 to TRBJ1-2, with 9 bases fitting TRBD1. The junction had 5 bases not matched to a gene; V was cut back by 6 bases and J by 6 bases. The germline gives CDR1 MNHEY, CDR2 SVGAGI. This CDR3 region has 13 residues. The DNA of the CDR3 is TGTGCCAGCAGATGGGACAGGGACGATGGCTACACCTTC. This gives the protein CASRWDRDDGYTF.

Only one count was recorded for this clone. The gene calls are TRBV10-3 and TRBJ2-7, with 10 bases that match TRBD1. Trimming cost V 6 bases and J 5 bases; bases outside gene matches: 4. CDR1 is ENHRY, CDR2 SYGVKD, per germline. CDR3 length: 13 residues. CDR3 DNA sequence: TGTGCCATCAGGCCGGGACAGGGGAACGAGCAGTACTTC. This translates into CAIRPGQGNEQYF.

The chain has TRBV18 and TRBJ2-2; 9 bases align to TRBD1. The germline V gene has CDR1 KGHSH and CDR2 LQKENI. V shed 2 bases and J 4 bases; nucleotides not matched to a gene: 2. The CDR3 consists of 15 residues. The CDR3 DNA sequence: TGTGCCAGCTCACCAGGGACAGGGCGCACCGGGGAGCTGTTTTTT. This gives the protein CASSPGTGRTGELFF.

The J gene is TRBJ2-7, the V gene TRBV4-3; TRBD1 matches at 7 bases. From germline, CDR1 is LGHNA and CDR2 YSLEER. This CDR3 region has 15 residues. J was trimmed by 1 base and V by 3 bases; bases with no gene match: 6. The DNA for the CDR3 is TGCGCCAGCAGCCAGGACAGGCAGACTTCCTACGAGCAGTACTTC. It yields the protein CASSQDRQTSYEQYF.

The V gene is TRBV6-5, the J gene TRBJ2-7, with D possibly matching TRBD1 (6 bases). The V end was cut by 7 bases, the J end by 2 bases, with 15 bases between. The CDR3 is made up of 14 amino acids. Germline V lookup: CDR1 MNHEY, CDR2 SVGAGI. In nucleotides, the CDR3 is TGTGCCAGCATGGTTCGGGACACTCCCTACGAGCAGTACTTC. It specifies CASMVRDTPYEQYF.

The chain combines TRBV28 with TRBJ2-7; TRBD2 matches at 10 bases. CDR3 size: 15 residues. The V segment lost 2 bases and the J segment 1 base; nucleotides outside the gene matches: 2. CDR1 and CDR2 (germline): MDHEN, SYDVKM. CDR3 sequence reads: CASSLGAGGSYEQYF. The CDR3 nucleotides are TGTGCCAGCAGTTTAGGAGCGGGGGGGTCCTACGAGCAGTACTTC.

V usage is TRBV9 and J usage is TRBJ2-1; 8 positions agree with TRBD1. The CDR3 contains 17 residues. With 4 bases clipped from V and 2 bases from J, the junction kept 11 bases outside the gene matches. Germline lookup yields CDR1 SGDLS and CDR2 YYNGEE. The CDR3 coding sequence is TGTGCCAGCAGCCCTCAGACAGGGGCGCACACCTACAATGAGCAGTTCTTC. This codes for CASSPQTGAHTYNEQFF.

This clone was seen once. The CDR3 here is CASSPAGEGELFF. DNA for the CDR3: TGTGCCAGCTCACCTGCAGGGGAAGGGGAGCTGTTTTTT. The genes are TRBV18 and TRBJ2-2; perhaps TRBD1 as D (6 bases). Germline CDR1 reads KGHSH; CDR2 reads LQKENI. The V end was cut by 3 bases, the J end by 8 bases, with 10 bases between. This CDR3 is 13 amino acids long. Full variable domain (rest looked up from reference TRBV18 and TRBJ2-2): NAGVMQNPRHLVRRRGQEARLRCSPMKGHSHVYWYRQLPEEGLKFMVYLQKENIIDESGMPKERFSAEFPKEGPSILRIQQVVRGDSAAYFCASSPAGEGELFFGEGSRLTVL.

The chain carries TRBV7-2 and TRBJ2-3, with D hard to call. This CDR3 is built from 12 residues. Germline V lookup: CDR1 SGHTA, CDR2 FQGNSA. The V and J ends lost 3 bases and 1 base respectively, with 2 bases between them. The CDR3 DNA is TGTGCCAGCAGCTTCGGCACAGATACGCAGTATTTT. Translation: CASSFGTDTQYF. The full variable domain, completed using reference TRBV7-2 and TRBJ2-3, is GAGVSQSPSNKVTEKGKDVELRCDPISGHTALYWYRQSLGQGLEFLIYFQGNSAPDKSGLPSDRFSAERTGGSVSTLTIQRTQQEDSAVYLCASSFGTDTQYFGPGTRLTVL.